This passage covers 2 T cell receptor beta chains from one sample sequenced in a study of cytomegalovirus exposure and HLA in healthy donors. Both 60 Vbeta primers and 13 Jbeta primers went into the PCR. Only in-frame clones appear in the TCRdb table, and some are missing; sequencing was by immunoSEQ multiplex PCR. The table includes about 150,000 clones, around 84% detected once. The sample taken for sequencing was PBMCs. The receptors shown here come from a boy aged 2 to 10 in good health and CMV-seronegative.

The V and J genes are TRBV27 and TRBJ1-5, with 8 positions matching TRBD1. The CDR3 is 15 residues long. Germline loops: CDR1 MNHEY, CDR2 SMNVEV (reference sequence). The V gene end was trimmed by 3 bases and the J gene end by 5 bases; junction bases not matched to a gene: 6. CDR3: CASSFGQGGDQPQHF. CDR3 nucleotides: TGTGCCAGCAGTTTCGGACAGGGTGGGGATCAGCCCCAGCATTTT.

The chain has TRBV21-1 and TRBJ2-5; no check of the table's D call, TRBD2, against the DNA was made. TRBV21-1 is flagged as a pseudogene. This CDR3 is 17 amino acids long. The CDR3 loop is CASSKDGLAGVLETQYF. CDR3 coding DNA: TGTGCCAGCAGCAAAGATGGATTAGCGGGAGTACTGGAGACCCAGTACTTC.